This TCR beta chain was profiled in a study of T-cell reconstitution after alpha-beta-depleted transplantation in children. The TCRbeta library incorporated unique molecular identifiers. In TCRdb, the PCR reads were re-called with MiXCR into one record per CDR3 protein. The repertoire holds about 500,000 distinct CDR3 sequences, with approximately 32% as singletons. This clonotype was obtained from a human donor who donated a stem cell graft to a child with aplastic anemia. Specimen: PBMCs from the stem cell graft donor, collected from the stem cell graft.

This CDR3 is CSAALAGEASTGELFF. The CDR3 nucleotides read TGCAGTGCTGCGTTAGCGGGAGAGGCGAGCACCGGGGAGCTGTTTTTT. The V and J genes are TRBV20-1 and TRBJ2-2; 9 nucleotides line up with TRBD2. This CDR3 comprises 16 residues. V lost 5 bases to trimming and J lost 4 bases; unmatched junction nucleotides: 11. Per the germline V gene, CDR1 is DFQATT and CDR2 is SNEGSKA (reference sequence).